This is a list of T cell receptor beta chains from one sample in a study of metastatic and nonmetastatic thyroid tumors. With MiXCR, TCRdb reprocessed the PCR reads. The sample records around 15,000 clones, 24% being singletons. Sequences were obtained from tumor tissue. Every receptor here comes from a male donor with papillary thyroid cancer or a benign thyroid nodule (not recorded which). Some clones in this sample may be carry-over from other donors' samples. CDR3s include the opening cysteine and the closing phenylalanine or tryptophan. Each record gives: J gene, V gene, clone size, D gene, CDR3 DNA, CDR3 protein. The D gene is left open where the match is weak. Where a row states a size, it is once, few, many or the class of an expanded clone; other rows omit it.

j_gene: TRBJ1-4
v_gene: TRBV11-2
abundance: many
d_gene: TRBD1
CDR3nt: TGTGCCAGCAGCTTTACAACAGGGGGGAAACTGTTTTTT
CDR3aa: CASSFTTGGKLFF

j_gene: TRBJ2-7
v_gene: TRBV14
abundance: many
d_gene: TRBD2
CDR3nt: TGTGCCAGCTTCCCGGGCGGGAGGACCTACGAGCAGTACTTC
CDR3aa: CASFPGGRTYEQYF

j_gene: TRBJ1-6
v_gene: TRBV19
abundance: medium-sized
d_gene: .
CDR3nt: TGTGCCAGTAGTATAGAGTTCCCGGGCTGGAATAAGAATTCACCCCTCCACTTT
CDR3aa: CASSIEFPGWNKNSPLHF

j_gene: TRBJ2-1
v_gene: TRBV7-2
abundance: many
d_gene: TRBD2
CDR3nt: TGTGCCAGCAGCTTAAAGACGGGAGGGGGGAATGAGCAGTTCTTC
CDR3aa: CASSLKTGGGNEQFF

j_gene: TRBJ2-7
v_gene: TRBV20-1
abundance: many
d_gene: .
CDR3nt: TGCAGTGCTTTGCGGGACGGAACCTACGAGCAGTACTTC
CDR3aa: CSALRDGTYEQYF

j_gene: TRBJ2-2
v_gene: TRBV6-5
abundance: few
d_gene: TRBD2
CDR3nt: TGTGCCAGCAGTTCCTCGGCGGGGGGGACTGAATTAGACGGGGAGCTGTTTTTT
CDR3aa: CASSSSAGGTELDGELFF

j_gene: TRBJ1-2
v_gene: TRBV20-1
abundance: .
d_gene: .
CDR3nt: TGCAGTGCTAGGCTGCTAATGACGGACTTCGCTAACTATGGCTACACCTTC
CDR3aa: CSARLLMTDFANYGYTF

j_gene: TRBJ2-3
v_gene: TRBV5-1
abundance: .
d_gene: TRBD1
CDR3nt: TGCGCCAGCAACAGGGGTTTCACATATACGCAGTATTTT
CDR3aa: CASNRGFTYTQYF

j_gene: TRBJ1-3
v_gene: TRBV5-1
abundance: many
d_gene: TRBD1
CDR3nt: TGCGCCAGCAGCAGTCCGGGACAGGGCAACACCATATATTTT
CDR3aa: CASSSPGQGNTIYF

j_gene: TRBJ1-4
v_gene: TRBV30
abundance: many
d_gene: .
CDR3nt: TGTGCCTGGCCTTGCCGGGAAAAACTGTTTTTT
CDR3aa: CAWPCREKLFF

j_gene: TRBJ2-2
v_gene: TRBV7-2
abundance: many
d_gene: .
CDR3nt: TGTGCCAGCAGCTTAACGGTTAACACCGGGGAGCTGTTTTTT
CDR3aa: CASSLTVNTGELFF

j_gene: TRBJ2-7
v_gene: TRBV3-1
abundance: many
d_gene: .
CDR3nt: TGTGCCAGCGCCAGGGGGAGGTCGGGTGAGCAGTACTTC
CDR3aa: CASARGRSGEQYF

j_gene: TRBJ1-3
v_gene: TRBV20-1
abundance: .
d_gene: .
CDR3nt: TGCAGTGCTCCGGGCCCGCGGCGAGGAAACACCATATATTTT
CDR3aa: CSAPGPRRGNTIYF

j_gene: TRBJ1-6
v_gene: TRBV15
abundance: .
d_gene: TRBD1
CDR3nt: TGTGCCACCAGCAGAGGACAGGGAATGAGTGATTCACCCCTCCACTTT
CDR3aa: CATSRGQGMSDSPLHF

j_gene: TRBJ1-5
v_gene: TRBV30
abundance: .
d_gene: .
CDR3nt: TGTGCCTGGAGTGTACGGGGTAATCAGCCCCAGCATTTT
CDR3aa: CAWSVRGNQPQHF

j_gene: TRBJ2-1
v_gene: TRBV24-1
abundance: few
d_gene: TRBD2
CDR3nt: TGTGCCACCAGAGGACTAGGGTCCTACAATGAGCAGTTCTTC
CDR3aa: CATRGLGSYNEQFF

j_gene: TRBJ1-1
v_gene: TRBV6-2/TRBV6-3
abundance: many
d_gene: .
CDR3nt: TGTGCCAGCAGTCCCCCGCAAAAAGGAACTTTCTTT
CDR3aa: CASSPPQKGTFF

j_gene: TRBJ2-2
v_gene: TRBV5-6
abundance: many
d_gene: TRBD2
CDR3nt: TGTGCCAGCAGCTTGCGCTGGGTCGGGAGGGACACCGGGGAGCTGTTTTTT
CDR3aa: CASSLRWVGRDTGELFF

j_gene: TRBJ1-3
v_gene: TRBV7-3
abundance: .
d_gene: .
CDR3nt: TGTGCCAGCAGCCTACGACAGGACCACACCTCTGGAAACACCATATATTTT
CDR3aa: CASSLRQDHTSGNTIYF

j_gene: TRBJ2-7
v_gene: TRBV12-3/TRBV12-4
abundance: few
d_gene: .
CDR3nt: TGTGCCAGCAGTTTTCAGGGAGGCGAGCAGTACTTC
CDR3aa: CASSFQGGEQYF

j_gene: TRBJ2-1
v_gene: TRBV7-2
abundance: many
d_gene: TRBD2
CDR3nt: TGTGCCAGCAGCTTAGTAGCGGGAGCGCGAGGAAATGAGCAGTTCTTC
CDR3aa: CASSLVAGARGNEQFF

j_gene: TRBJ1-1
v_gene: TRBV9
abundance: many
d_gene: .
CDR3nt: TGTGCCAGCAGCGTACGGACCAACACTGAAGCTTTCTTT
CDR3aa: CASSVRTNTEAFF

j_gene: TRBJ2-3
v_gene: TRBV20-1
abundance: many
d_gene: TRBD1
CDR3nt: TGCAGTGCTAGTATCGCCAGGGGGCCGGGAGATACGCAGTATTTT
CDR3aa: CSASIARGPGDTQYF

j_gene: TRBJ1-3
v_gene: TRBV18
abundance: many
d_gene: .
CDR3nt: TGTGCCAGCTCAAAACAGGACCTCTCTGGAAACACCATATATTTT
CDR3aa: CASSKQDLSGNTIYF

j_gene: TRBJ2-3
v_gene: TRBV6-5
abundance: .
d_gene: .
CDR3nt: TGTGCCAGCAGTTATTCAGCGAGGTTGTGGGATACGCAGTATTTT
CDR3aa: CASSYSARLWDTQYF

j_gene: TRBJ2-2
v_gene: TRBV5-1
abundance: .
d_gene: TRBD2
CDR3nt: TGCGCCAGCAGCCGAGGCGGGGGGACTAGGTACACCGGGGAGCTGTTTTTT
CDR3aa: CASSRGGGTRYTGELFF

j_gene: TRBJ2-1
v_gene: TRBV11-1
abundance: .
d_gene: .
CDR3nt: TGTGCCAGCAGCCCTCAGGCGACCTCCTACAATGAGCAGTTCTTC
CDR3aa: CASSPQATSYNEQFF

j_gene: TRBJ2-7
v_gene: TRBV9
abundance: medium-sized
d_gene: .
CDR3nt: TGTGCCAGCAGCGCCCAAAAGGGGCCTTCCTACGAGCAGTACTTC
CDR3aa: CASSAQKGPSYEQYF

j_gene: TRBJ1-6
v_gene: TRBV6-5
abundance: large
d_gene: .
CDR3nt: TGTGCCAGCAGTTACGAGGCAGGTCTTAATTCACCCCTCCACTTT
CDR3aa: CASSYEAGLNSPLHF

j_gene: TRBJ1-2
v_gene: TRBV12-3/TRBV12-4
abundance: few
d_gene: .
CDR3nt: TGTGCCAGCAGACTACAGGGCCTTGGCTACACCTTC
CDR3aa: CASRLQGLGYTF

j_gene: TRBJ1-6
v_gene: TRBV6-2/TRBV6-3
abundance: .
d_gene: .
CDR3nt: TGTGCCAGCAGTTACGAGACGGAAACGGGGTCACCCATCCACTTT
CDR3aa: CASSYETETGSPIHF

j_gene: TRBJ1-2
v_gene: TRBV27
abundance: few
d_gene: TRBD1
CDR3nt: TGTGCCAGCAGTTCGACGATCACGGGGACAGGAGGATACTATGGCTACACCTTC
CDR3aa: CASSSTITGTGGYYGYTF

j_gene: TRBJ2-7
v_gene: TRBV2
abundance: .
d_gene: .
CDR3nt: TGTGCGAGCAGGGGCCGAAAAGCAAGTGTCTCCTACGAGCAGTACTTC
CDR3aa: CASRGRKASVSYEQYF

j_gene: TRBJ2-7
v_gene: TRBV20-1
abundance: .
d_gene: TRBD1
CDR3nt: TGCAGTGCTAGAGAGCAGGGGGTGGGAAGCTACGAGCAGTACTTC
CDR3aa: CSAREQGVGSYEQYF

j_gene: TRBJ1-6
v_gene: TRBV6-1
abundance: .
d_gene: .
CDR3nt: TGTGCCAGCAGTTTATGGACATCGAATTCACCCCTCCACTTT
CDR3aa: CASSLWTSNSPLHF

j_gene: TRBJ2-3
v_gene: TRBV20-1
abundance: medium-sized
d_gene: TRBD2
CDR3nt: TGCAGTGCTAGCGGGGGGGGAAGGACAGATACGCAGTATTTT
CDR3aa: CSASGGGRTDTQYF

j_gene: TRBJ1-2
v_gene: TRBV7-6
abundance: .
d_gene: .
CDR3nt: TGTGCTAGCAGCAGAGAGGGAGGCATACAGGGTGATAAGGGCTATGGCTACACCTTC
CDR3aa: CASSREGGIQGDKGYGYTF

j_gene: TRBJ2-7
v_gene: TRBV11-2
abundance: .
d_gene: TRBD1
CDR3nt: TGTGCCAGCAGCTTATTCGGGACAGGGGACCCCTACGAGCAGTACTTC
CDR3aa: CASSLFGTGDPYEQYF